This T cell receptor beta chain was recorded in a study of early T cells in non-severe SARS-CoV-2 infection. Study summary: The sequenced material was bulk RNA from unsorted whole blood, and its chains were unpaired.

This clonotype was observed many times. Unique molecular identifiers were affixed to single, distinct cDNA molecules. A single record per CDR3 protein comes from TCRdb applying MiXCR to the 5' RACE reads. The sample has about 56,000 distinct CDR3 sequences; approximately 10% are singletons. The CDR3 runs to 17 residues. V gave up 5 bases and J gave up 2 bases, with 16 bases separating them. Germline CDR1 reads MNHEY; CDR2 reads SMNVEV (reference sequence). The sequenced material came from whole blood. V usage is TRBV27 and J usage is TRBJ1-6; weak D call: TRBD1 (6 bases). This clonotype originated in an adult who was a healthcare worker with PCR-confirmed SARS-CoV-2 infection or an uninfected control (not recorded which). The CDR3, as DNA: TGTGCCAGCAGTCAGGACAGTGGTGGGACCTATAATTCACCCCTCCACTTT. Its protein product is CASSQDSGGTYNSPLHF.